The 15 T cell receptor beta chains reported below all come from one sample, sequenced in a study of blood T cell repertoires in COVID-19. TCRdb's table, derived via immunoSEQ multiplex PCR, lists solely in-frame clones and lacks some. The sample has roughly 230,000 clones; over 85% are singletons. Material for sequencing was PBMCs or T cells enriched from blood (not recorded which). These receptors all stem from a woman aged 25-40 years with acute COVID-19.

This chain joins TRBV3-1 (or the pseudogene TRBV3-2) and TRBJ1-6; 7 nucleotides align to TRBD1. V trimming: 0 bases; J trimming: 11 bases; junction bases outside the gene matches: 4. This CDR3 contains 14 residues. CDR1 and CDR2 (germline): LGHDT, YNNKEL (reference sequence). CDR3 sequence (DNA): TGTGCCAGCAGCCAAGAACAGGGGAGGACACCCCTCCACTTT. This translates into CASSQEQGRTPLHF.

CDR3 nucleotide sequence: TGTGCCAGCAGGGGAGACAGGAGGACAGATGGCTACACCTTC. This sequence encodes CASRGDRRTDGYTF. This rearrangement joins TRBV2 to TRBJ1-2, with TRBD1 as a possible D gene (6 bases). Germline V gives CDR1 SNHLY, CDR2 FYNNEI. Trimming cost V 6 bases and J 6 bases, with 17 bases left between them. The CDR3 is 14 residues long.

The genes are TRBV6-2 or TRBV6-3 and TRBJ1-1; TRBD1 matches at 7 bases. CDR1 and CDR2 from the germline V gene are MNHEY and SVGEGT. The CDR3 extends over 13 amino acids. Trimming cost V 6 bases and J 5 bases; bases outside gene matches: 6. The CDR3 region has the DNA TGTGCCAGCAGCCGCAGGGGGATGACTGAAGCTTTCTTT. Protein sequence: CASSRRGMTEAFF.

The chain couples TRBV10-3 to TRBJ2-7; 8 bases are shared with TRBD1. The CDR3 contains 15 residues. The germline V gene encodes CDR1 ENHRY and CDR2 SYGVKD. J gave up 3 bases and V 4 bases, and 8 bases lay outside the gene matches. The CDR3 DNA follows: TGTGCCATCAGTGGAGACAGGGGTGTAGGCTACGAGCAGTACTTC. Its protein is CAISGDRGVGYEQYF.

The chain uses TRBV5-1 and TRBJ1-1; 8 nucleotides align to TRBD1. The junction had 8 bases not matched to a gene; V was cut back by 4 bases and J by 6 bases. The CDR3 runs to 14 residues. Per germline, CDR1 SGHRS and CDR2 YFSETQ. The CDR3: CASSLDRATSEAFF. CDR3 nucleotides: TGCGCCAGCAGCCTGGACAGGGCCACATCTGAAGCTTTCTTT.

This chain uses TRBV3-1 (or the pseudogene TRBV3-2) with TRBJ2-4; TRBD1 matches 9 bases. CDR3 size: 16 residues. Germline V gives CDR1 LGHDT, CDR2 YNNKEL (reference sequence). V shed 6 bases and J 3 bases; nucleotides not matched to a gene: 9. The CDR3 sequence: CASSELPGQGKNIQYF. The CDR3 coding sequence is TGTGCCAGCAGTGAACTTCCGGGACAGGGCAAAAACATTCAGTACTTC.

The count of this clone is one. The chain joins TRBV19 to TRBJ1-1; D possibly corresponds to TRBD1 (5 bases). V lost 1 base, J lost 1 base, and 7 bases lay in between. CDR1 LNHDA and CDR2 SQIVND come from the germline V gene (reference sequence). The CDR3 sequence is 14 residues long. CDR3 protein: CASSIAGQNTEAFF. As DNA, the CDR3 is TGTGCCAGTAGTATAGCAGGGCAGAACACTGAAGCTTTCTTT.

V gene TRBV7-6 combines with J gene TRBJ2-1; D possibly corresponds to TRBD1 (6 bases). Trimming shortened V by 7 bases and J by 7 bases, and 20 bases separated the two germline ends. This CDR3 contains 15 residues. Per germline, CDR1 SGHVS and CDR2 FNYEAQ. The CDR3: CASTLGGSLANEQFF. The CDR3 nucleotides are TGTGCCAGCACTCTAGGGGGTAGTCTGGCAAATGAGCAGTTCTTC.

The chain uses TRBV7-2 and TRBJ1-5; no definite D call. Germline CDR1 and CDR2: SGHTA and FQGNSA. Between the trimmed V and J ends, which lost 5 bases and 7 bases, there was a span of 15 bases. This CDR3 region has 14 residues. For the CDR3, the DNA is TGTGCCAGCAGCCGCGAGGGATTAGGGCAGCCCCAGCATTTT. Amino acid sequence: CASSREGLGQPQHF.

The chain carries TRBV5-4 and TRBJ2-5, with a possible D match to TRBD2 (5 bases). V lost 8 bases, J lost 1 base, and 12 bases lay in between. The CDR3 loop spans 13 amino acids. Germline V gene sequence: CDR1 SGHNT, CDR2 YYREEE (reference sequence). DNA for the CDR3: TGTGCCAGTTACAGCGGCCTCCAAGAGACCCAGTACTTC. Amino acids: CASYSGLQETQYF.

The V gene is TRBV3-1 (or the pseudogene TRBV3-2), the J gene TRBJ1-4; 7 bases match TRBD1. Germline V gene sequence: CDR1 LGHDT, CDR2 YNNKEL (reference sequence). The V and J ends lost 6 bases and 5 bases, in that order; junction bases with no gene match: 12. This CDR3 comprises 16 residues. The CDR3 sequence is CASSQRPRQGNEKLFF. CDR3 bases: TGTGCCAGCAGTCAAAGACCGCGACAGGGAAATGAAAAACTGTTTTTT.

The V gene is TRBV30, the J gene TRBJ1-2; 11 bases fit TRBD1. Germline loops: CDR1 GTSNPN, CDR2 SVGIG (reference sequence). V lost 5 bases to trimming and J lost 3 bases; unmatched junction nucleotides: 8. This CDR3 region has 15 residues. CDR3 sequence reads: CAWEGTGGMHYGYTF. In nucleotides, the CDR3 is TGTGCCTGGGAGGGGACAGGGGGAATGCACTATGGCTACACCTTC.

V is TRBV28 and J is TRBJ1-4; 8 nucleotides agree with TRBD1. CDR1 and CDR2 from the germline V gene are MDHEN and SYDVKM. This CDR3 region has 15 residues. Trimming at V came to 3 bases and at J to 4 bases, leaving 4 bases not matched to a gene. The CDR3 DNA reads as TGTGCCAGCAGTTTGGACAGGGTCGTTAATGAAAAACTGTTTTTT. It codes for CASSLDRVVNEKLFF.

J is TRBJ1-1 and V is TRBV14, with a tentative D call TRBD1 (5 bases). CDR1 and CDR2 from the germline V gene are SGHDN and FVKESK. This CDR3 spans 14 amino acids. Trimming took off 1 base at V and 4 bases at J, with 10 bases between the two ends. CDR3 residues: CASSQVRAATEAFF. CDR3 nucleotides: TGTGCCAGCAGCCAAGTCAGGGCGGCCACTGAAGCTTTCTTT.

The chain recombines TRBV25-1 with TRBJ2-7, with TRBD1 as a possible D gene (6 bases). Germline CDR1 and CDR2: MGHDK and SYGVNS. The CDR3 length is 14 residues. The ends were cut back, 7 bases at V and 10 bases at J, with 23 bases in the middle. The CDR3 nucleotides read TGTGCCAGCACAACCCGGGACACCCGCGAGGGACAGTACTTC. It codes for CASTTRDTREGQYF.